This T cell receptor beta chain was sequenced for a study of T cell responses to AZD1222 COVID-19 vaccine. The overall study: Second doses that came at about 4 or about 12 weeks were put together.

About this clone itself: Its cognate antigen is unknown.

Study-wide points: Researchers report vaccine-associated CD4 TCRs spanning spike, with dominance at 160-218 and 743-854. Spike-specific TCRs gained breadth and depth after people received two AZD1222 doses. Only after the peak T cell response were repertoires sampled.

Germline-derived CDR1 and CDR2 are GTSNPN and SVGIG (reference sequence). Trimming took off 3 bases at V and 5 bases at J, with 14 bases between the two ends. This CDR3 region has 14 residues. Assay: immunoSEQ multiplex PCR; the TCRdb copy retains only in-frame clones and omits some. The table shows 93,000 or so clones, with less than 95% occurring only once. This receptor was identified in an adult in good health. The sample consisted of peripheral blood, taken on day 0 of AZD1222 vaccination. The chain couples TRBV30 to TRBJ1-5; D gene ambiguous. The CDR3 sequence: CAWSQRPWDQPQHF. CDR3 sequence (DNA): TGTGCCTGGAGCCAAAGACCCTGGGATCAGCCCCAGCATTTT.